This T cell receptor (beta chain) was documented in a study of control samples from healthy donors and cancer patients. Germline V gene sequence: CDR1 SGHTA, CDR2 FQGNSA. V was cut by 1 base and J by 6 bases, with 12 bases left in between. The CDR3 spans 14 residues. The protocol was immunoSEQ multiplex PCR, while the TCRdb copy is restricted to in-frame clones and leaves out a portion. Here the sample spans about 120,000 clones, 88% being singletons. This TCR derives from a woman in her seventies in good health. The rearrangement links TRBV7-2 to TRBJ1-1; D gene uncertain. The sequencing sample was made of blood. This CDR3 reads CASSLGGVQSEAFF. The CDR3 DNA reads TGTGCCAGCAGCTTAGGCGGGGTTCAGTCTGAAGCTTTCTTT.